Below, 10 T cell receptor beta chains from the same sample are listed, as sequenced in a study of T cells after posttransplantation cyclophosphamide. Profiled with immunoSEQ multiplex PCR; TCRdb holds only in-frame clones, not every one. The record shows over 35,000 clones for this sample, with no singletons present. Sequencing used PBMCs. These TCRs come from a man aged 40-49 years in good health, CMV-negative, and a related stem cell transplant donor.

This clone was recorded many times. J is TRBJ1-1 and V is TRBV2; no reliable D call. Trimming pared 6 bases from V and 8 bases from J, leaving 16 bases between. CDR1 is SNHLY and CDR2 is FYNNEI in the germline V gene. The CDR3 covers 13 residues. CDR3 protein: CASRPTGRYEAFF. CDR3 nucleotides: TGTGCCAGCAGGCCGACCGGGAGGTACGAAGCTTTCTTT. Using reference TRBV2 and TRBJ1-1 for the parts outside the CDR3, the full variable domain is EPEVTQTPSHQVTQMGQEVILRCVPISNHLYFYWYRQILGQKVEFLVSFYNNEISEKSEIFDDQFSVERPDGSNFTLKIRSTKLEDSAMYFCASRPTGRYEAFFGQGTRLTVV.

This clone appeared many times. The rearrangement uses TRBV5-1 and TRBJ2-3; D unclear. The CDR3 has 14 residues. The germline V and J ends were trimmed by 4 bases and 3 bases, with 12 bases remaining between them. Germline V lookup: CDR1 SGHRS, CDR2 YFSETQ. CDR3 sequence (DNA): TGCGCCAGCAGCCTCACGCCCGGGACAGATACGCAGTATTTT. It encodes CASSLTPGTDTQYF.

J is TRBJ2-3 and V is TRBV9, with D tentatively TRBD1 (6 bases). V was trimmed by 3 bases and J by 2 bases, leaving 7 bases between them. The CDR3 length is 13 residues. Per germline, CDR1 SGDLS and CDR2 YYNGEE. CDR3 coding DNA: TGTGCCAGCAGCGGGACAGTCACAGATACGCAGTATTTT. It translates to CASSGTVTDTQYF.

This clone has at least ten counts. The CDR3 here is CASSVISGDNEQFF. The CDR3 region has the DNA TGTGCCAGCAGCGTGATTAGCGGGGACAATGAGCAGTTCTTC. The rearrangement links TRBV9 to TRBJ2-1; the match to TRBD2 covers 8 bases. Germline CDR1 and CDR2: SGDLS and YYNGEE. The CDR3 runs 14 residues. V lost 2 bases, J lost 5 bases, and 3 bases stayed unmatched.

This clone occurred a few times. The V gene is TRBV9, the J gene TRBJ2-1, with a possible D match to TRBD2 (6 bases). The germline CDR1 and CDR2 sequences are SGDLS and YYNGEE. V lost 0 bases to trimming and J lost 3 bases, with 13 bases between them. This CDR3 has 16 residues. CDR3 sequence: CASSVDGRGGYNEQFF. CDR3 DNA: TGTGCCAGCAGCGTAGATGGGCGGGGAGGCTACAATGAGCAGTTCTTC.

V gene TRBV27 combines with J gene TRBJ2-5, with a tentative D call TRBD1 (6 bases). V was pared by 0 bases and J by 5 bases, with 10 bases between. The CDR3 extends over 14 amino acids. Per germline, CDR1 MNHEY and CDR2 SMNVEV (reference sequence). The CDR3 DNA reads TGTGCCAGCAGTTTATCCTGGGACATGGAGACCCAGTACTTC. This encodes CASSLSWDMETQYF.

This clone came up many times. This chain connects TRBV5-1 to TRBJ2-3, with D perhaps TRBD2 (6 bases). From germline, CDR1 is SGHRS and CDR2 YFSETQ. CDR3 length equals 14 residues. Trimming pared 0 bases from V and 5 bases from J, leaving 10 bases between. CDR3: CASSLEAEGDTQYF. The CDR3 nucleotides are TGCGCCAGCAGCTTGGAGGCGGAGGGAGATACGCAGTATTTT. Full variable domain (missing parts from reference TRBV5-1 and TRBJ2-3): KAGVTQTPRYLIKTRGQQVTLSCSPISGHRSVSWYQQTPGQGLQFLFEYFSETQRNKGNFPGRFSGRQFSNSRSEMNVSTLELGDSALYLCASSLEAEGDTQYFGPGTRLTVL.

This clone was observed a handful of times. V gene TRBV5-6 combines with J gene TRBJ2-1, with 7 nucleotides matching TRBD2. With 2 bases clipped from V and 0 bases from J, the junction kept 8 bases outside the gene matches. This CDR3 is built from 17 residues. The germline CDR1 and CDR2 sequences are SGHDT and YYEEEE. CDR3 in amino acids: CASSLPASGISYNEQFF. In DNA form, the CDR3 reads TGTGCCAGCAGCTTACCCGCTAGCGGTATCTCCTACAATGAGCAGTTCTTC.

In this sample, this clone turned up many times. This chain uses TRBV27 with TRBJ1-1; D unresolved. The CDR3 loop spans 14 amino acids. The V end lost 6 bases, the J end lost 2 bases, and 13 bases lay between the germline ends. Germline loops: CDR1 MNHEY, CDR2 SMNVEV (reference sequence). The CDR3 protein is CASSLGGPNTEAFF. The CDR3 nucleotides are TGTGCCAGCAGCCTCGGAGGTCCTAACACTGAAGCTTTCTTT.

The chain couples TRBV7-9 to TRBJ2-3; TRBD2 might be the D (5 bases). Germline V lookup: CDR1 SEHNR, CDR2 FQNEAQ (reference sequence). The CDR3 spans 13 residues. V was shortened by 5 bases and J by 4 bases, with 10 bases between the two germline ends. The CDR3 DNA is TGTGCCAGCAGCGCTGCGGGCTCAGATACGCAGTATTTT. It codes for CASSAAGSDTQYF.